The clone carrying this T cell receptor beta chain was seen at least ten times. The CDR3 contains 17 residues. From germline, CDR1 is DFQATT and CDR2 SNEGSKA (reference sequence). Trimming removed 0 bases from V and 4 bases from J; junction bases left unmatched: 12. TCRdb recomputed calls from the 5' RACE reads with MiXCR, one row per CDR3 protein. The table records 150,000 or so distinct CDR3 sequences, 14% of them present only once. The data belong to a study of T-cell memory formation after mild COVID-19. Study background: Across donors, TCR clusters were largely donor specific.

Sequencing was done on a sample of PBMCs or a T cell subset sorted from them (not recorded which). V is TRBV20-1 and J is TRBJ2-3; TRBD2 aligns across 8 bases. This TCR was recovered from an adult woman who had mild COVID-19 (a few samples of this study predate the infection). Cell type and time point are not known. In DNA, the CDR3 is TGCAGTGCTAGAGATTGGAAGCGGGAGTCGTCGGCAGATACGCAGTATTTT. This gives the protein CSARDWKRESSADTQYF.